This TCR beta chain stems from a study of blood T cell repertoires in COVID-19. Study context: Sample material is recorded as cDNA or gDNA derived from T cells, B-cell-depleted T cells, or PBMCs.

Original methodology: Reference gene primer amplification in the assay estimated nucleated cell counts. Sequenced by immunoSEQ multiplex PCR; TCRdb stores in-frame clones only, minus some. The DNA was the basis for D and trimming; V, J and clone size are from that table. The table shows 250,000 to 300,000 clones, with 89% occurring only once. Germline loops: CDR1 KGHSH, CDR2 LQKENI. The V gene end was trimmed by 6 bases and the J gene end by 4 bases; junction bases not matched to a gene: 8. This CDR3 has 15 amino acids. This clone came up a few times. Donors were grouped by their self-reported clinical history. All recovered Cohort 3 donors got two negative PCRs, got clearance, or saw symptom resolution.

V is TRBV18 and J is TRBJ2-1; 8 nucleotides align to TRBD2. This clonotype was sampled from a middle-aged woman who had recovered from COVID-19. Sequenced input: PBMCs or T cells enriched from blood (not recorded which). CDR3 loop: CASSPYGGDYNEQFF. CDR3 nucleotides: TGTGCCAGCTCGCCATACGGGGGGGATTACAATGAGCAGTTCTTC.